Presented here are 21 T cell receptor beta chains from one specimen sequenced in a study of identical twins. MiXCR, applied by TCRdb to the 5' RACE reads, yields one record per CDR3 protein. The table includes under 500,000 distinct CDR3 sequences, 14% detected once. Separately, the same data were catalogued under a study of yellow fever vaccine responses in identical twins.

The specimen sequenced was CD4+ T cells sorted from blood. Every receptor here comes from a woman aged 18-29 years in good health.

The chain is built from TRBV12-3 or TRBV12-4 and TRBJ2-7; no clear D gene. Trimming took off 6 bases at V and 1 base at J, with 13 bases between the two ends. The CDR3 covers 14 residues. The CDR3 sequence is CASRPPLESYEQYF. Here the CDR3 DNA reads TGTGCCAGCAGACCCCCGCTGGAGTCCTACGAGCAGTACTTC.

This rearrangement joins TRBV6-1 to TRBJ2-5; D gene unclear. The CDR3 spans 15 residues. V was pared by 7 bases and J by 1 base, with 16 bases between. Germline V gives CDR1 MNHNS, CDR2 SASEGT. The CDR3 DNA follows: TGTGCCAGCAAATCAACCCCGACTGTCCAAGAGACCCAGTACTTC. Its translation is CASKSTPTVQETQYF.

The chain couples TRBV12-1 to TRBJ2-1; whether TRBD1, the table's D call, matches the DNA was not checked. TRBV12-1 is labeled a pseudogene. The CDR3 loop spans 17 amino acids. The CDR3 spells CASSPTGGPGSYNEQFF. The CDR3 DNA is TGTGCCAGCAGCCCCACAGGGGGTCCGGGCTCCTACAATGAGCAGTTCTTC.

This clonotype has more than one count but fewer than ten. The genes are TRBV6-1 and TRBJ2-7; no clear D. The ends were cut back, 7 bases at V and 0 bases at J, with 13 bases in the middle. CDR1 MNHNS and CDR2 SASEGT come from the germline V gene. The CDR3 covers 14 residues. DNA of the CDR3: TGTGCCAGCACCCCATCACCCGGCTCCTACGAGCAGTACTTC. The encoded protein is CASTPSPGSYEQYF.

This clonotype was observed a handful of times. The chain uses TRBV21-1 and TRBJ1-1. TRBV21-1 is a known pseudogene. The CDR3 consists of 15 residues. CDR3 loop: CASSKALQTNTEAFF. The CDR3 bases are TGTGCCAGCAGCAAAGCTCTACAGACGAACACTGAAGCTTTCTTT.

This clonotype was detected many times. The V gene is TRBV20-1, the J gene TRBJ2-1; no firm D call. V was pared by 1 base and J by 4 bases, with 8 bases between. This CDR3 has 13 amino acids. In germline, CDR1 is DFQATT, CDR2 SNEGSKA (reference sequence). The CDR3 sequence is CSARGLVYNEQFF. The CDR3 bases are TGCAGTGCTAGAGGGCTGGTATACAATGAGCAGTTCTTC.

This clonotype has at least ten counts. CDR3 in DNA: TGTGCCAGCAGCTCTAGGACAGCCTCCAACACCGGGGAGCTGTTTTTT. Protein: CASSSRTASNTGELFF. The rearrangement joins TRBV11-2 to TRBJ2-2; TRBD1 is a possible D gene (6 bases). CDR1 SGHAT and CDR2 FQNNGV come from the germline V gene. V was trimmed by 4 bases and J by 2 bases, leaving 14 bases between them. This CDR3 contains 16 residues.

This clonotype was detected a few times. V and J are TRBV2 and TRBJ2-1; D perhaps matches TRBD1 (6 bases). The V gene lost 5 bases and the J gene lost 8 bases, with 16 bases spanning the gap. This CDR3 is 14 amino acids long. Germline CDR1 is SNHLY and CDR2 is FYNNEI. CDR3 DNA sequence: TGTGCCAGCAGTACCGGGACAAACTTTCATGAGCAGTTCTTC. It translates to CASSTGTNFHEQFF.

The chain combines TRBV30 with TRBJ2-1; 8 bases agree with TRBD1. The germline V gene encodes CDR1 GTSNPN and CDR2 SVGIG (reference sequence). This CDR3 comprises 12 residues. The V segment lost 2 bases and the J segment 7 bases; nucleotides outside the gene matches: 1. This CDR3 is CAWSRQGNEQFF. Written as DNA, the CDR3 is TGTGCCTGGAGTCGACAGGGGAATGAGCAGTTCTTC.

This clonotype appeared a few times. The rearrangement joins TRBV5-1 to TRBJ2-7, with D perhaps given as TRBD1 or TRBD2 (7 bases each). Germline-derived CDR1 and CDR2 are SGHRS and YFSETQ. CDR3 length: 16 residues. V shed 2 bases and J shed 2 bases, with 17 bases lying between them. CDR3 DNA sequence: TGCGCCAGCAGCTTTTGGGAGGGAGGGACAGCCTACGAGCAGTACTTC. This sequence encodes CASSFWEGGTAYEQYF.

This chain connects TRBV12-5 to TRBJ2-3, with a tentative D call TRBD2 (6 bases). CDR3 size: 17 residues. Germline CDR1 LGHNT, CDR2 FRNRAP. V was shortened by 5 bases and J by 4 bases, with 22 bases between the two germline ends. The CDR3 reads CASGPGTSTTPADTQYF. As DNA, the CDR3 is TGTGCTAGTGGTCCCGGGACTTCAACTACCCCGGCAGATACGCAGTATTTT.

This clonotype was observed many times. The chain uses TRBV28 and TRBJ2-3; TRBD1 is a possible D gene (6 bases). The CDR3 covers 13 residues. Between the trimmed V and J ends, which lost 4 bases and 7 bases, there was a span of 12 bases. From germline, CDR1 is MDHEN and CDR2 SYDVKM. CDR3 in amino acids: CASSSGTPNTQYF. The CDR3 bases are TGTGCCAGCAGTTCCGGGACACCGAATACGCAGTATTTT.

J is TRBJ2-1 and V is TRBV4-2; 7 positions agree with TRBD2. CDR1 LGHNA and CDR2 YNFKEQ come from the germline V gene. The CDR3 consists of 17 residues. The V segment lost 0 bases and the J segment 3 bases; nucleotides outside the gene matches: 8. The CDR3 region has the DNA TGTGCCAGCAGCCAAGATACGCGGCGGGAGCTCTACAATGAGCAGTTCTTC. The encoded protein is CASSQDTRRELYNEQFF.

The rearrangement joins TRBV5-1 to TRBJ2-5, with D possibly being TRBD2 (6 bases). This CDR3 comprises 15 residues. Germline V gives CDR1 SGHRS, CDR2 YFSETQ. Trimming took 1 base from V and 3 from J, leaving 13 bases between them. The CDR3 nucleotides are TGCGCCAGCAGCTTGACCGGGGGAGCTAAAGAGACCCAGTACTTC. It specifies CASSLTGGAKETQYF. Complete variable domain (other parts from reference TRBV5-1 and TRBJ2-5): KAGVTQTPRYLIKTRGQQVTLSCSPISGHRSVSWYQQTPGQGLQFLFEYFSETQRNKGNFPGRFSGRQFSNSRSEMNVSTLELGDSALYLCASSLTGGAKETQYFGPGTRLLVL.

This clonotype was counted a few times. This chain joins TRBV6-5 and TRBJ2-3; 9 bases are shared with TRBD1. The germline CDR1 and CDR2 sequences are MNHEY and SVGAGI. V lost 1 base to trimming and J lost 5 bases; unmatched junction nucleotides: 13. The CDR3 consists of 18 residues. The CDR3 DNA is TGTGCCAGCAGTTACTTCGGACAGGGGTCTCAGTTTGGAGATACGCAGTATTTT. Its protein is CASSYFGQGSQFGDTQYF.

The CDR3 reads CASNWRSGANVLTF. The CDR3 coding sequence is TGTGCCAGCAATTGGCGCTCTGGGGCCAACGTCCTGACTTTC. The chain has TRBV2 and TRBJ2-6; no firm D call. CDR3 size: 14 residues. Germline V gene data show CDR1 as SNHLY and CDR2 as FYNNEI. The germline V and J ends were trimmed by 7 bases and 0 bases, with 7 bases remaining between them.

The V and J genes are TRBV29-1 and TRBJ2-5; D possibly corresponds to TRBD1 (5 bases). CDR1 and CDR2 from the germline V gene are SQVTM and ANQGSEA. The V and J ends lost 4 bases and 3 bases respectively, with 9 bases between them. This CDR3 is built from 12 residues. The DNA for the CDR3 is TGCAGCGTTGGACAGAAGAAAGAGACCCAGTACTTC. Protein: CSVGQKKETQYF. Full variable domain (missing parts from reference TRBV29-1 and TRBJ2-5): SAVISQKPSRDICQRGTSLTIQCQVDSQVTMMFWYRQQPGQSLTLIATANQGSEATYESGFVIDKFPISRPNLTFSTLTVSNMSPEDSSIYLCSVGQKKETQYFGPGTRLLVL.

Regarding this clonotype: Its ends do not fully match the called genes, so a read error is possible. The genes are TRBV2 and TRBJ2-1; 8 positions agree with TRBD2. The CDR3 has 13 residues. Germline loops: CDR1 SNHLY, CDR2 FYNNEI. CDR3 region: CASSGPGGNEQFF. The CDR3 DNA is TGTGCCAGCAGTGGGCCGGGAGGGAATGAGCAGTTTTTC.

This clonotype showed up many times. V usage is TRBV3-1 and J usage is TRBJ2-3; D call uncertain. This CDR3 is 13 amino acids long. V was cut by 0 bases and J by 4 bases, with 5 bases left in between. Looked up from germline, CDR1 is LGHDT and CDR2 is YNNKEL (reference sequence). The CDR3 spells CASSQDPPDTQYF. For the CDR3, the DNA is TGTGCCAGCAGCCAAGATCCGCCAGATACGCAGTATTTT.

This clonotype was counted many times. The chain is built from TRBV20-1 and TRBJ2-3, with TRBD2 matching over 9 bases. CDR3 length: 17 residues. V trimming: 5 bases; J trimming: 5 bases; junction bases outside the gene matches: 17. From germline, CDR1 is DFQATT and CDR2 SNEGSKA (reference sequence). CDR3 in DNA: TGCAGTGCTCCGGGGCGTTTAATAGCGGGGGCAGAAGATACGCAGTATTTT. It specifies CSAPGRLIAGAEDTQYF.

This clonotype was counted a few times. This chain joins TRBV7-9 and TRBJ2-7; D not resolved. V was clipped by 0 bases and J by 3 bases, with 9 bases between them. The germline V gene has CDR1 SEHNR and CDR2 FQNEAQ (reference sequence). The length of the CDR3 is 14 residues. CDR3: CASSLAVQNYEQYF. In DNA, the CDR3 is TGTGCCAGCAGCTTAGCGGTCCAGAACTACGAGCAGTACTTC.